What follows describes a single TCR beta chain. The data stem from a study of blood T cell repertoires in COVID-19. The table came from immunoSEQ multiplex PCR; TCRdb's copy has only in-frame clones and leaves some out. The sample has under 200,000 clones; approximately 83% are singletons. Germline loops: CDR1 DFQATT, CDR2 SNEGSKA (reference sequence). The V end was cut by 3 bases, the J end by 8 bases, with 22 bases between. This CDR3 has 15 residues. The receptor comes from a man aged 70-80 years who had recovered from COVID-19. The gene calls are TRBV20-1 and TRBJ1-2, with a possible D match to TRBD1 (6 bases). Sequences were obtained from peripheral blood. CDR3 bases: TGCAGTGCTAGTCCACTTACAGGGAAGGGCCGGGGCTACACCTTC. This gives the protein CSASPLTGKGRGYTF.